This T cell receptor (beta chain) was recovered during a study of T cell clonality in common variable immunodeficiency. Findings and caveats of the study: Compared with controls, CVID subjects had fewer shared TCRbeta clones. Compared with healthy controls, CVID subjects showed increased TCRbeta clonality, mostly in about a third. Fewer deletions and N-nucleotide insertions were reportedly seen in common variable immunodeficiency TCR beta sequences.

No CVID subject was ill or on immunomodulatory drugs when sampled. Each donor provided roughly 5 to 8 ml of heparinized whole blood. The V end lost 8 bases, the J end lost 7 bases, and 17 bases lay between the germline ends. The CDR3 consists of 13 residues. Germline CDR1 is SNHLY and CDR2 is FYNNEI. This clone showed up many times. Its antigen is not known. Sequencing ends 3 residues short of the CDR3 end; the germline J gene provides the rest. Libraries were prepared by immunoSEQ multiplex PCR; TCRdb keeps only in-frame clonotypes and omits some of them. The profile covers under 20,000 clones, none occurring a single time.

The chain couples TRBV2 to TRBJ1-2; perhaps TRBD1 as D (5 bases). This sequence originates from a human donor with common variable immunodeficiency. Sample: peripheral blood mononuclear cells. The CDR3 bases that were read are TGTGCCAGCGCCGGGACTCCCGAGAGTGGC. It specifies CASAGTPESG. The whole CDR3 sequence reads CASAGTPESGYTF.